Listed here are 27 T cell receptor beta chains from one sample, sequenced in a study of blood T cell repertoires in COVID-19 (dated by TCRdb to about 2020). The library was made by the immunoSEQ multiplex PCR assay. In its TCRdb copy, this immuneACCESS table keeps in-frame sequences only and misses some clones. Where compared with another copy, unresolved V genes explain less than half of these, and the others have no known cause. In all, the sample holds some 150,000 clones, and roughly 76% of those were seen once. Approximately 8.4% of the sample rests with the top ten. The source material was peripheral blood. The receptors originated from a human donor with acute or convalescent COVID-19. The donor label of this sample is uncertain.

The V gene is TRBV9, the J gene TRBJ1-2; D is unclear. This CDR3 has 14 residues. In germline, CDR1 is SGDLS, CDR2 YYNGEE. V was cut by 0 bases and J by 4 bases, with 10 bases left in between. CDR3 residues: CASSVGDKTYGYTF. The DNA for the CDR3 is TGTGCCAGCAGCGTAGGAGACAAAACCTATGGCTACACCTTC.

The chain is built from TRBV12-3 or TRBV12-4 and TRBJ1-1, with TRBD1 identical over 9 bases. V was pared by 5 bases and J by 4 bases, with 2 bases of the junction left unmatched. The CDR3 is made up of 13 amino acids. The chain's CDR3 is CASSQQGATEAFF. As DNA, the CDR3 is TGTGCCAGCAGTCAACAGGGGGCCACTGAAGCTTTCTTT.

The rearrangement uses TRBV6-5 and TRBJ1-2; a possible D gene is TRBD1 (6 bases). Trimming stripped 7 bases from V and 8 bases from J, with 20 bases between. The CDR3 has 14 residues. Germline values: CDR1 MNHEY, CDR2 SVGAGI. This CDR3 reads CASTSWRGGEGYTF. Written as DNA, the CDR3 is TGTGCCAGCACCTCTTGGAGAGGGGGAGAAGGCTACACCTTC.

V is TRBV3-1 (or the pseudogene TRBV3-2) and J is TRBJ1-4; 7 bases align to TRBD1. The germline CDR1 and CDR2 sequences are LGHDT and YNNKEL (reference sequence). V lost 3 bases to trimming and J lost 6 bases; unmatched junction nucleotides: 7. This CDR3 region has 15 residues. The CDR3 loop is CASSQQQGQDEKLFF. The DNA of the CDR3 is TGTGCCAGCAGCCAGCAACAGGGGCAGGATGAAAAACTGTTTTTT.

This chain's CDR3 is CASSPGNVENTEAFF. Here the CDR3 DNA reads TGTGCCAGCAGCCCAGGGAACGTCGAGAACACTGAAGCTTTCTTT. The chain combines TRBV6-5 with TRBJ1-1, with D maybe TRBD1 (5 bases). The V gene's germline CDR1 is MNHEY and CDR2 SVGAGI. CDR3 length: 15 amino acids. Trimming cost V 6 bases and J 1 base, with 15 bases left between them.

Notes on this clone: This CDR3 is also generated by other DNA sequences in the sample. The chain is built from TRBV18 and TRBJ2-3; D is undetermined. Germline CDR1 reads KGHSH; CDR2 reads LQKENI. The V gene lost 6 bases and the J gene lost 6 bases, with 7 bases spanning the gap. The length of the CDR3 is 11 residues. The CDR3 loop is CASSPSDTQYF. The CDR3 DNA follows: TGTGCCAGCTCCCCCTCGGATACGCAGTATTTT. The full variable domain, completed using reference TRBV18 and TRBJ2-3, is NAGVMQNPRHLVRRRGQEARLRCSPMKGHSHVYWYRQLPEEGLKFMVYLQKENIIDESGMPKERFSAEFPKEGPSILRIQQVVRGDSAAYFCASSPSDTQYFGPGTRLTVL.

This clone was found many times. The chain employs TRBV6-6 and TRBJ1-3; 10 positions match TRBD1. The V segment lost 4 bases and the J segment 4 bases; nucleotides outside the gene matches: 7. This CDR3 has 16 residues. The germline gives CDR1 MNHNY, CDR2 SVGAGI (reference sequence). CDR3 in DNA: TGTGCCAGCAGTTTTGGCGACAGGGGGCAAGGAAACACCATATATTTT. Translated, it gives CASSFGDRGQGNTIYF.

This clone was observed a few times. The gene calls are TRBV7-6 and TRBJ1-1; the D gene is possibly TRBD1 (5 bases). CDR1 and CDR2 (germline): SGHVS, FNYEAQ. CDR3 length equals 15 residues. Trimming took 1 base from V and 2 from J, leaving 11 bases between them. This CDR3 is CASSLEWGANTEAFF. CDR3 nucleotide sequence: TGTGCCAGCAGCTTAGAATGGGGCGCCAACACTGAAGCTTTCTTT.

This clone was detected only once. V is TRBV5-1 and J is TRBJ1-3; D is ambiguous. This CDR3 is built from 17 residues. The germline CDR1 and CDR2 sequences are SGHRS and YFSETQ. Trimming removed 3 bases from V and 0 bases from J, with 16 bases in between. The CDR3 here is CASSSPTGDYSGNTIYF. The CDR3 nucleotides are TGCGCCAGCAGCTCTCCGACGGGAGACTACTCTGGAAACACCATATATTTT.

This chain links TRBV30 with TRBJ1-6; 9 positions agree with TRBD1. The CDR3 totals 14 residues. Germline CDR1 GTSNPN, CDR2 SVGIG (reference sequence). Trimming removed 2 bases from V and 13 bases from J; junction bases left unmatched: 9. Here the CDR3 reads CAWSPGQGGWPLHF. The CDR3 bases are TGTGCCTGGAGTCCGGGACAGGGAGGGTGGCCCCTCCACTTT.

This chain connects TRBV6-6 to TRBJ1-4, with D perhaps matching TRBD1 (5 bases). V lost 5 bases and J lost 4, with 14 bases in between. CDR1 and CDR2 (germline): MNHNY, SVGAGI (reference sequence). CDR3 size: 15 residues. Written as DNA, the CDR3 is TGTGCCAGCAGTAATAGGGGAGGGATTAATGAAAAACTGTTTTTT. Protein: CASSNRGGINEKLFF.

The chain carries TRBV12-3 or TRBV12-4 and TRBJ2-3, with D maybe TRBD2 (6 bases). This CDR3 contains 13 residues. Trimming pared 10 bases from V and 2 bases from J, leaving 13 bases between. CDR3 sequence: CAILGLPTDTQYF. In DNA, the CDR3 is TGTGCCATCCTGGGACTCCCCACAGATACGCAGTATTTT.

The V gene is TRBV30, the J gene TRBJ2-5; possibly TRBD1 for D (6 bases). CDR1 and CDR2 from the germline V gene are GTSNPN and SVGIG (reference sequence). CDR3 length: 13 residues. Trimming took off 0 bases at V and 4 bases at J, with 9 bases between the two ends. The CDR3 DNA sequence: TGTGCCTGGAGTGTACTACAGGGAGAGACCCAGTACTTC. Its protein is CAWSVLQGETQYF.

The chain employs TRBV4-1 and TRBJ1-1, with D unclear. Trimming pared 1 base from V and 0 bases from J, leaving 9 bases between. CDR1 MGHRA and CDR2 YSYEKL come from the germline V gene. This CDR3 has 15 amino acids. In DNA, the CDR3 is TGCGCCAGCAGCCAAGTGGGCAACCTGAACACTGAAGCTTTCTTT. Protein sequence: CASSQVGNLNTEAFF.

To note about this clone: One end of the junction does not line up with germline, which may come from a read error. The chain carries TRBV2 and TRBJ2-4, with 10 bases that match TRBD2. The CDR3 is made up of 11 amino acids. CDR1 SNHLY and CDR2 FYNNEI come from the germline V gene. CDR3 in amino acids: CASSGTSGPDF. Here the CDR3 DNA reads TGTGCCAGCAGTGGGACTAGCGGCCCCGACTTC.

The rearrangement uses TRBV10-2 and TRBJ2-5; TRBD2 agrees at 7 bases. The junction had 4 bases not matched to a gene; V was cut back by 2 bases and J by 4 bases. The length of the CDR3 is 14 residues. Germline V gene data show CDR1 as WSHSY and CDR2 as SAAADI. CDR3 sequence reads: CASSEGAGLETQYF. The CDR3 DNA sequence: TGCGCCAGCAGTGAGGGAGCGGGGCTAGAGACCCAGTACTTC.

This clone has at least ten counts. This chain uses TRBV5-1 with TRBJ2-7; TRBD1 is a possible D gene (6 bases). CDR1 is SGHRS, CDR2 YFSETQ, per germline. The CDR3 spans 13 residues. The ends were cut back, 4 bases at V and 1 base at J, with 9 bases in the middle. In DNA, the CDR3 is TGCGCCAGCAGCCTAGGACAGTCCTACGAGCAGTACTTC. Translation: CASSLGQSYEQYF.

This chain uses TRBV23-1 with TRBJ2-3; no reliable D call. TRBV23-1 is placed among ORFs of uncertain function. The CDR3 is made up of 14 amino acids. Deletions cut 4 bases from V and 2 bases from J, with 10 bases between. DNA for the CDR3: TGCGCCAGCAGTCGGTGCGGCAACACAGATACGCAGTATTTT. It specifies CASSRCGNTDTQYF.

V gene TRBV6-6 combines with J gene TRBJ1-6, with 8 bases fitting TRBD1. This CDR3 comprises 16 residues. Germline-derived CDR1 and CDR2 are MNHNY and SVGAGI (reference sequence). With V trimmed by 4 bases and J by 7 bases, 9 bases remained unmatched. The CDR3 nucleotides read TGTGCCAGCAGTTTCTGGACAGGGTCGGGCAATTCACCCCTCCACTTT. Translation gives CASSFWTGSGNSPLHF.

In DNA form, the CDR3 reads TGTGCTCTCCGGTTCTCTGGGGCCAACGTCCTGACTTTC. It specifies CALRFSGANVLTF. V gene TRBV12-3 or TRBV12-4 combines with J gene TRBJ2-6, with unresolved D. CDR3 length: 13 residues.

A few counts support this clone. This chain joins TRBV24-1 and TRBJ1-1, with D tentatively TRBD1 (5 bases). The CDR3 consists of 14 residues. Germline V gene data show CDR1 as KGHDR and CDR2 as SFDVKD. Trimming took 5 bases from V and 4 from J, leaving 13 bases between them. The CDR3 loop reads CATSAKGVRTEAFF. The CDR3 coding sequence is TGTGCCACCAGTGCCAAAGGGGTACGCACTGAAGCTTTCTTT.

This clone was recorded once. The V gene is TRBV3-1 (or the pseudogene TRBV3-2), the J gene TRBJ1-2; tentative D call: TRBD1 (6 bases). V dropped 4 bases and J dropped 3 bases, with 12 bases sitting between them. CDR3 length: 14 amino acids. The V gene's germline CDR1 is LGHDT and CDR2 YNNKEL (reference sequence). The CDR3 region has the DNA TGTGCCAGCAGCCGGCAGGGGTGGGACTATGGCTACACCTTC. This gives the protein CASSRQGWDYGYTF.

The chain couples TRBV4-2 to TRBJ1-4; D not certain. Germline V lookup: CDR1 LGHNA, CDR2 YNFKEQ. The CDR3 consists of 15 residues. V shed 0 bases and J shed 5 bases, with 10 bases lying between them. The CDR3 reads CASSQDRRENEKLFF. As DNA, the CDR3 is TGTGCCAGCAGCCAAGATCGGAGGGAGAATGAAAAACTGTTTTTT.

The J gene is TRBJ2-1, the V gene TRBV15, with a weak D call TRBD1 (6 bases). In germline, CDR1 is LNHNV, CDR2 YYDKDF (reference sequence). The CDR3 runs to 15 residues. The germline V and J ends were trimmed by 4 bases and 4 bases, with 14 bases remaining between them. Here the CDR3 reads CATSTVTGAYNEQFF. The CDR3 DNA follows: TGTGCCACCAGCACGGTGACAGGCGCTTACAATGAGCAGTTCTTC.

The rearrangement links TRBV27 to TRBJ1-2; D may be TRBD1 (5 bases). The CDR3 totals 13 residues. Germline V gives CDR1 MNHEY, CDR2 SMNVEV (reference sequence). Trimming cost V 6 bases and J 8 bases, with 16 bases left between them. Here the CDR3 DNA reads TGTGCCAGCAGCCGGAGGGACTCCGGGGGCTACACCTTC. The encoded protein is CASSRRDSGGYTF.

The chain recombines TRBV19 with TRBJ1-5; D possibly corresponds to TRBD1 (5 bases). Trimming removed 1 base at V and 6 bases at J, with 16 bases between. The CDR3 loop spans 16 amino acids. Germline CDR1 and CDR2: LNHDA and SQIVND (reference sequence). CDR3 nucleotides: TGTGCCAGTAGTATAGTGGGGATGGGGCACCTTCAGCCCCAGCATTTT. Amino acid sequence: CASSIVGMGHLQPQHF.

This chain joins TRBV5-4 and TRBJ2-3; 10 nucleotides match TRBD2. Looked up from germline, CDR1 is SGHNT and CDR2 is YYREEE (reference sequence). V shed 5 bases, J shed 5 bases, and the junction held 14 bases outside the gene matches. CDR3 size: 17 residues. CDR3 sequence reads: CASSQPGSGGAKDTQYF. CDR3 nucleotide sequence: TGTGCCAGCAGTCAACCTGGGAGCGGGGGGGCTAAAGATACGCAGTATTTT. The full variable domain, rest sourced from reference TRBV5-4 and TRBJ2-3, is ETGVTQSPTHLIKTRGQQVTLRCSSQSGHNTVSWYQQALGQGPQFIFQYYREEENGRGNFPPRFSGLQFPNYSSELNVNALELDDSALYLCASSQPGSGGAKDTQYFGPGTRLTVL.